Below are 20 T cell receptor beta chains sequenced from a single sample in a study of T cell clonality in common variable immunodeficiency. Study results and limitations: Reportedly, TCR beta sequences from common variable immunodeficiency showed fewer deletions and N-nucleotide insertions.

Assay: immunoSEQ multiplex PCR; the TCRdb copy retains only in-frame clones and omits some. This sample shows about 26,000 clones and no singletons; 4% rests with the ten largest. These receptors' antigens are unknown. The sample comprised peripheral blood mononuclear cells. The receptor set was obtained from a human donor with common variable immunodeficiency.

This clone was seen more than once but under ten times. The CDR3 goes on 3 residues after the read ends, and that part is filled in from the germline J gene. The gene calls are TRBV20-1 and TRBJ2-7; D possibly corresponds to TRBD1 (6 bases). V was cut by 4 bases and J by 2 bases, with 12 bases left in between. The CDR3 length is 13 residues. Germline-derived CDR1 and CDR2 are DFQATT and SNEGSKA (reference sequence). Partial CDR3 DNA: TGCAGTGCTACCAGGACAGTAACCTACGAG. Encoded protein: CSATRTVTYE. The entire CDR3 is CSATRTVTYEQYF.

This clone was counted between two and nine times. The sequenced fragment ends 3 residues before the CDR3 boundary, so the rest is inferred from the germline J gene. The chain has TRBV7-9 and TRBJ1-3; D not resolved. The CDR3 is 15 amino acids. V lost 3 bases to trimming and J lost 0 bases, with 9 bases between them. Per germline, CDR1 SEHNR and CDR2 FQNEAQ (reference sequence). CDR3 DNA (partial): TGTGCCAGCAGCTTTGACGGGTTCTCTGGAAACACC. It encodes CASSFDGFSGNT. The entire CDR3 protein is CASSFDGFSGNTIYF.

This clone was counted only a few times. This CDR3 is CASSSRDTGFEQYF. Incomplete CDR3 DNA: TGTGCCAGCTCAAGCCGGGACACTGGATTCGAG. The gene calls are TRBV18 and TRBJ2-7; TRBD1 might be the D (6 bases). Read sequence stops 3 residues before the CDR3 end, and the germline J gene provides the missing end. CDR1 is KGHSH and CDR2 is LQKENI in the germline V gene. The CDR3 is made up of 14 amino acids. The V gene lost 5 bases and the J gene lost 6 bases, with 17 bases spanning the gap.

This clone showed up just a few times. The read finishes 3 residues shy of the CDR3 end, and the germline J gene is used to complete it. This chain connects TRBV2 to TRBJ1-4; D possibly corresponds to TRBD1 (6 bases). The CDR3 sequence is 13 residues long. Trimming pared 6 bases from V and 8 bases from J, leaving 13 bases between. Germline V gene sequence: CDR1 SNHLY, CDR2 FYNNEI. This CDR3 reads CASRRMRGEKLFF. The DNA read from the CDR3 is TGTGCCAGCAGGAGAATGAGGGGGGAAAAA.

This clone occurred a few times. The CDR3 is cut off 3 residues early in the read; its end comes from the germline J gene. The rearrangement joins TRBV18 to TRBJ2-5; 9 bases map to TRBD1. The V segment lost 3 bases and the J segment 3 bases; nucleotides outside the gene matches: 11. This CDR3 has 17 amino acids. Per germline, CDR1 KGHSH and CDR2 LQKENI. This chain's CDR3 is CASSPLWDRAGEETQYF. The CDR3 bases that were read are TGTGCCAGCTCACCCCTGTGGGACAGGGCTGGGGAAGAGACC.

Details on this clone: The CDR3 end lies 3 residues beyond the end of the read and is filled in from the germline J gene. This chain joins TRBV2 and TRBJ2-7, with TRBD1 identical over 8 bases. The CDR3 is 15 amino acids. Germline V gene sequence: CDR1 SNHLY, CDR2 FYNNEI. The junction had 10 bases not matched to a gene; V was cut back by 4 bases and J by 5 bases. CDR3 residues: CASSADRGPWNEQYF. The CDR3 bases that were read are TGTGCCAGCAGTGCCGACAGGGGCCCATGGAACGAG.

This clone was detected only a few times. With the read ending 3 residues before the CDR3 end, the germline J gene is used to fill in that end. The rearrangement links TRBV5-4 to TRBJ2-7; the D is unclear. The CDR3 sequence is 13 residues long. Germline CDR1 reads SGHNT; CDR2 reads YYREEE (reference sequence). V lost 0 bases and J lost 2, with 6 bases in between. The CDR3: CASSLVAPYEQYF. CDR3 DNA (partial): TGTGCCAGCAGCTTGGTGGCACCCTACGAG.

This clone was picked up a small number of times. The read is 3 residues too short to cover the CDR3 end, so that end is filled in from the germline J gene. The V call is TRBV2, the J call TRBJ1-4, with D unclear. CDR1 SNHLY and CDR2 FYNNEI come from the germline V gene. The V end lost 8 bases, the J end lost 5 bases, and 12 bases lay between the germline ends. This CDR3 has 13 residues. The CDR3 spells CASDRRRNEKLFF. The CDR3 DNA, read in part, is TGTGCCAGCGACCGCAGGAGGAATGAAAAA.

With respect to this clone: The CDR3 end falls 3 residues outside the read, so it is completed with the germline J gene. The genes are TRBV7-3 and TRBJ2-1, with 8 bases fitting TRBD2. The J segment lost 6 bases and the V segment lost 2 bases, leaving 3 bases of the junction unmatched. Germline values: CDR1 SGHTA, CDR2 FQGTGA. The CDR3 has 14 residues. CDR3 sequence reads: CASSLVAGTNEQFF. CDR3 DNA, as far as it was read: TGTGCCAGCAGCTTAGTAGCGGGGACCAATGAG.

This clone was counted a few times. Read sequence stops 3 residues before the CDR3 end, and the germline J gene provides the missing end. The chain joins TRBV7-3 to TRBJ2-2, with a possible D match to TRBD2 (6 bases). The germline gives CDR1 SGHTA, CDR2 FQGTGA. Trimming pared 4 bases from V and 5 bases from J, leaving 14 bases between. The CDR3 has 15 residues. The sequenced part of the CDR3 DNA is TGTGCCAGCAGCTGGGACTCCCGGGGGACCGGGGAG. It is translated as CASSWDSRGTGE. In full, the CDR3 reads CASSWDSRGTGELFF.

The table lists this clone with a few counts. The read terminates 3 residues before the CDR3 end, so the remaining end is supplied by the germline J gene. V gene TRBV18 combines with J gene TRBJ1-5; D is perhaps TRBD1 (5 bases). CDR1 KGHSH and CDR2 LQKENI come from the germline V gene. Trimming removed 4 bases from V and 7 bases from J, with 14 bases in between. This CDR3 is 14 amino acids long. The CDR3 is CASSQRQQKQPQHF. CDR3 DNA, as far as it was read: TGTGCCAGCTCACAAAGACAGCAAAAGCAGCCC.

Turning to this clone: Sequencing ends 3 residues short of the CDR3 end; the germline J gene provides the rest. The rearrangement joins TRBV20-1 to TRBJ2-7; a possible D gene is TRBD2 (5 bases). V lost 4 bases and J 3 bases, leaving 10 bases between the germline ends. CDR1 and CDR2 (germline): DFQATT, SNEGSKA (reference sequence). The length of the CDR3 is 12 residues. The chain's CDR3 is CSATSLDYEQYF. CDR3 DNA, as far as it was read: TGCAGTGCTACTTCACTAGACTACGAG.

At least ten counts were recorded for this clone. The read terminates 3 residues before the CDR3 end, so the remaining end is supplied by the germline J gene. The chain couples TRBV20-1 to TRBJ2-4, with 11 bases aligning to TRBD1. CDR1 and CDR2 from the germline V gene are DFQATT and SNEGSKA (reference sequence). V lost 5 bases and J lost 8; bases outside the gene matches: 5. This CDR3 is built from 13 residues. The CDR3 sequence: CSAEDRGPDIQYF. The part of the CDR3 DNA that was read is TGCAGTGCTGAGGACAGGGGGCCGGACATT.

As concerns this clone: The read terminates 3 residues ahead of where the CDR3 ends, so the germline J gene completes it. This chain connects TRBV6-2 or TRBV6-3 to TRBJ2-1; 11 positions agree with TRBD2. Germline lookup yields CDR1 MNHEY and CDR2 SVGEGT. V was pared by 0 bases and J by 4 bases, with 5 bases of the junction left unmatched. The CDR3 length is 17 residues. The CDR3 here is CASSYSGTSGVYNEQFF. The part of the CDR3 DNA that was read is TGTGCCAGCAGTTACTCCGGGACTAGCGGAGTTTACAATGAG.

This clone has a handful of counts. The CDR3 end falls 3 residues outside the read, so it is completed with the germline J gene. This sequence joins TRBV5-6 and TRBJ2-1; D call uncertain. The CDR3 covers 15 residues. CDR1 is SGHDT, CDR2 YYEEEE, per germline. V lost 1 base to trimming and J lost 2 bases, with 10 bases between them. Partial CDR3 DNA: TGTGCCAGCAGCTTGTGGGCAGCCACCTACAATGAG. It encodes CASSLWAATYNE. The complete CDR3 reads CASSLWAATYNEQFF.

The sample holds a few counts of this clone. The CDR3 loop reads CASSQNRANEKLFF. CDR3 bases read: TGTGCCAGCAGCCAAAATAGAGCTAATGAAAAA. V gene TRBV7-8 combines with J gene TRBJ1-4; D is uncertain. Sequencing ends 3 residues short of the CDR3 end; the germline J gene provides the rest. The CDR3 is 14 amino acids. Trimming left V 5 bases short and J 3 bases short, with 10 bases between. The germline V gene encodes CDR1 SGHVS and CDR2 FQNEAQ. The full variable domain, in which reference TRBV7-8 and TRBJ1-4 provide the parts outside the CDR3, is GAGVSQSPRYKVAKRGQDVALRCDPISGHVSLFWYQQALGQGPEFLTYFQNEAQLDKSGLPSDRFFAERPEGSVSTLKIQRTQQEDSAVYLCASSQNRANEKLFFGSGTQLSVL.

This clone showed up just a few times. The CDR3 bases that were read are TGCAGTGCTAGACAGGGTCCGGAGACC. Amino acids: CSARQGPET. The whole CDR3 is CSARQGPETQYF. The rearrangement links TRBV20-1 to TRBJ2-5, with a tentative D call TRBD1 (5 bases). The DNA ends 3 residues before the CDR3 does, and the rest of the CDR3 is filled in from the germline J gene. V was clipped by 2 bases and J by 5 bases, with 9 bases between them. The CDR3 is 12 residues long. Germline V gives CDR1 DFQATT, CDR2 SNEGSKA (reference sequence).

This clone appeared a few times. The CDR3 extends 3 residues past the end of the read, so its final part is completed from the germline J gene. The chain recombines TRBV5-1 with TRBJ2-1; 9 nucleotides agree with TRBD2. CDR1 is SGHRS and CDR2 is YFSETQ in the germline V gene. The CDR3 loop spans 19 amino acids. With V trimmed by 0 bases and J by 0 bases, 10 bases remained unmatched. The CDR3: CASSLVPSGDTSSYNEQFF. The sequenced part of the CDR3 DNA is TGCGCCAGCAGCTTGGTTCCTAGCGGGGATACTAGCTCCTACAATGAG.

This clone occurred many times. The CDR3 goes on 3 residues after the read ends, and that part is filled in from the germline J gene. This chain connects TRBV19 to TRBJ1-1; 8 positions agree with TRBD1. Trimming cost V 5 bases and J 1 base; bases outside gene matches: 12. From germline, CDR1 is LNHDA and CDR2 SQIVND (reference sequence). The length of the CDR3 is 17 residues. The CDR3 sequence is CASSSSDRGQPNTEAFF. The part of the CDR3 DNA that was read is TGTGCCAGTAGTTCGAGTGACAGGGGACAGCCGAACACTGAA. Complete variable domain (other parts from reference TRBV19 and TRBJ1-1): DGGITQSPKYLFRKEGQNVTLSCEQNLNHDAMYWYRQDPGQGLRLIYYSQIVNDFQKGDIAEGYSVSREKKESFPLTVTSAQKNPTAFYLCASSSSDRGQPNTEAFFGQGTRLTVV.

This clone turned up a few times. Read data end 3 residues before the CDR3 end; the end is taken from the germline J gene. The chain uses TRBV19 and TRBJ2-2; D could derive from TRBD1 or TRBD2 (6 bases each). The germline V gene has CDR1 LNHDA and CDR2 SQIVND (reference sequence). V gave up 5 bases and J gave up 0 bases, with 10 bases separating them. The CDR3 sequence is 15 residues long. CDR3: CASSGGTTNTGELFF. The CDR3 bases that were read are TGTGCCAGTAGTGGCGGGACAACGAACACCGGGGAG.